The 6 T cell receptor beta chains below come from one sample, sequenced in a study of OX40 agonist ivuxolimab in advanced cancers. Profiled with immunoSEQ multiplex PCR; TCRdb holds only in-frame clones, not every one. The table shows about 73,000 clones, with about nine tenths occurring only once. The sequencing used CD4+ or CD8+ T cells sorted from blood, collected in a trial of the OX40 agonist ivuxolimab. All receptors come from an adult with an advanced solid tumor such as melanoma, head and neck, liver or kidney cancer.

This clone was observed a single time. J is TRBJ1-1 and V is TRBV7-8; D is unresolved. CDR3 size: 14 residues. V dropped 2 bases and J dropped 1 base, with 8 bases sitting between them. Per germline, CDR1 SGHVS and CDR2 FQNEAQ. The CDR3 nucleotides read TGTGCCAGCAGCTTACTATCAAGGAACACTGAAGCTTTCTTT. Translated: CASSLLSRNTEAFF.

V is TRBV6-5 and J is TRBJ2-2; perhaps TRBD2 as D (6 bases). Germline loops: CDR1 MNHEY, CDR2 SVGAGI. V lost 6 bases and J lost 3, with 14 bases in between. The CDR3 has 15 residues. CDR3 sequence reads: CASSPGLPDTGELFF. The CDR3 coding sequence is TGTGCCAGCAGCCCGGGACTTCCCGACACCGGGGAGCTGTTTTTT.

CDR3 loop: CASSLTRDRVNTEAFF. The CDR3, as DNA: TGTGCCAGCAGCCTCACCCGGGACAGAGTGAACACTGAAGCTTTCTTT. The chain employs TRBV28 and TRBJ1-1; 7 bases match TRBD1. CDR3 length equals 16 residues. Germline V lookup: CDR1 MDHEN, CDR2 SYDVKM. J was trimmed by 0 bases and V by 6 bases; bases with no gene match: 10.

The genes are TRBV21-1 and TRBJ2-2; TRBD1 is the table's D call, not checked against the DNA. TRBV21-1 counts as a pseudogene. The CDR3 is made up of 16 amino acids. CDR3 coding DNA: TGTGCCAGCAGCAAACCCCGGACAGCGAACACCGGGGAGCTGTTTTTT. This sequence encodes CASSKPRTANTGELFF.

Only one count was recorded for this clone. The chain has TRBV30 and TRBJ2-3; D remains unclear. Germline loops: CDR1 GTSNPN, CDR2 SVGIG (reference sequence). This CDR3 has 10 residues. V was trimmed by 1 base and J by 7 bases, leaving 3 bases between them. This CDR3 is CAWSGNTQYF. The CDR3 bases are TGTGCCTGGAGTGGCAATACGCAGTATTTT.

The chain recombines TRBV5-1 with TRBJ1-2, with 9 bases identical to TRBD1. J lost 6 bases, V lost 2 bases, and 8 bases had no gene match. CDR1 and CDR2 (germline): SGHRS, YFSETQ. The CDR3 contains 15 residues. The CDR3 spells CASSFPGQGRNGYTF. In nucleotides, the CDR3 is TGCGCCAGCAGCTTTCCGGGACAGGGACGCAATGGCTACACCTTC.